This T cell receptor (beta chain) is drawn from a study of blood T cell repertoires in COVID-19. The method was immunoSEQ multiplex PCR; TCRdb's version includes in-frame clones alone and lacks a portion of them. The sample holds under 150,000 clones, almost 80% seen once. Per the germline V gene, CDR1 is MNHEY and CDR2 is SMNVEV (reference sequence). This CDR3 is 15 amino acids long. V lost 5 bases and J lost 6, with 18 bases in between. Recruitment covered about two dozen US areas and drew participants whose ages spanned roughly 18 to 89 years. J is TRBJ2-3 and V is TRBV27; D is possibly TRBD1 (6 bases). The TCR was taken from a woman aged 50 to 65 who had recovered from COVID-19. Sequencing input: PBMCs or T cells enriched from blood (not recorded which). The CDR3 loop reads CASSPETGRRDTQYF. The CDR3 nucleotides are TGTGCCAGCAGTCCCGAGACAGGACGACGGGATACGCAGTATTTT.